These 22 T cell receptor beta chains were all obtained from the same sample, sequenced in a study of blood T cell repertoires in COVID-19 (dated by TCRdb to about 2020). Libraries were built with the immunoSEQ multiplex PCR assay. TCRdb obtained this table from immuneACCESS and retained in-frame rearrangements with V and J assigned. These tables miss some clones; where compared with another copy, unresolved V genes account for less than half of the shortfall, and the remainder is unexplained. The sample table holds 45,000 to 55,000 clones, of which 85% to 90% were seen once. In total, the top ten clones hold about an eighth of the sample. What was sequenced was peripheral blood. The receptor set was obtained from a man between 65 and 85 years old with active COVID-19.

This clone was recorded once. The chain combines TRBV5-1 with TRBJ1-2; no firm D call. With 0 bases removed from V and 0 bases from J, the gap between germline ends came to 9 bases. In germline, CDR1 is SGHRS, CDR2 YFSETQ. The length of the CDR3 is 15 residues. CDR3 protein: CASSLGVSTNYGYTF. CDR3 nucleotide sequence: TGCGCCAGCAGCTTGGGAGTCTCCACTAACTATGGCTACACCTTC.

A few counts support this clone. The V gene is TRBV25-1, the J gene TRBJ1-2, with TRBD1 as a possible D gene (5 bases). The germline gives CDR1 MGHDK, CDR2 SYGVNS. The CDR3 has 15 amino acids. V was trimmed by 8 bases and J by 4 bases, leaving 20 bases between them. This CDR3 is CASFNFAREGYGYTF. CDR3 DNA: TGTGCCAGCTTCAATTTCGCCAGGGAGGGCTATGGCTACACCTTC.

This clone was seen a handful of times. The J gene is TRBJ2-7, the V gene TRBV2, with 10 bases identical to TRBD1. The CDR3 totals 16 residues. Germline CDR1 reads SNHLY; CDR2 reads FYNNEI. Trimming removed 1 base from V and 4 bases from J; junction bases left unmatched: 7. The CDR3 DNA is TGTGCCAGCAGTGAAGAGGGGACAGGGGCTCCGTACGAGCAGTACTTC. Translation gives CASSEEGTGAPYEQYF.

This chain links TRBV18 with TRBJ2-3, with 7 bases lining up with TRBD1. CDR1 and CDR2 (germline): KGHSH, LQKENI. V lost 3 bases and J lost 4; bases outside the gene matches: 4. This CDR3 region has 14 residues. CDR3 DNA sequence: TGTGCCAGCTCACCCCGACAGGGTTCAGATACGCAGTATTTT. Translating it yields CASSPRQGSDTQYF.

The chain has TRBV3-1 (or the pseudogene TRBV3-2) and TRBJ2-5; tentatively, D is TRBD1 (6 bases). Germline V gene data show CDR1 as LGHDT and CDR2 as YNNKEL (reference sequence). This CDR3 has 15 amino acids. V was cut by 1 base and J by 5 bases, with 14 bases left in between. In DNA, the CDR3 is TGTGCCAGCAGCCAAGCTAGCAGGGGTGTTGAGACCCAGTACTTC. Residues: CASSQASRGVETQYF.

The CDR3 sequence: CASSLGDRGVQETQYF. CDR3 bases: TGTGCCAGCAGCTTAGGGGACAGGGGGGTTCAAGAGACCCAGTACTTC. The chain carries TRBV7-9 and TRBJ2-5; TRBD1 agrees at 11 bases. After removal of 1 base from V and 2 bases from J, the junction contained 3 bases not matched to a gene. Looked up from germline, CDR1 is SEHNR and CDR2 is FQNEAQ (reference sequence). The CDR3 contains 16 residues.

The chain recombines TRBV7-2 with TRBJ1-2, with D perhaps matching TRBD1 (5 bases). This CDR3 has 15 residues. Germline assignment: CDR1 SGHTA and CDR2 FQGNSA. The V end was cut by 5 bases, the J end by 2 bases, with 15 bases between. The CDR3 DNA is TGTGCCAGCAGCGCAAGGGGTTCGCCAAACTATGGCTACACCTTC. Translating it yields CASSARGSPNYGYTF.

The chain has TRBV19 and TRBJ1-3; no clear D gene. Trimming cost V 0 bases and J 2 bases, with 11 bases left between them. From germline, CDR1 is LNHDA and CDR2 SQIVND (reference sequence). The CDR3 length is 16 residues. As DNA, the CDR3 is TGTGCCAGTAGTATAGACACTGGCGCGGCTGGAAACACCATATATTTT. Residues: CASSIDTGAAGNTIYF.

There are a few counts of this clone. This sequence joins TRBV5-1 and TRBJ2-2; 9 positions match TRBD1. This CDR3 is built from 14 residues. The V segment lost 6 bases and the J segment 6 bases; nucleotides outside the gene matches: 6. CDR1 SGHRS and CDR2 YFSETQ come from the germline V gene. CDR3 loop: CASTDRGGPGELFF. The CDR3, as DNA: TGCGCCAGCACGGACAGGGGCGGCCCCGGGGAGCTGTTTTTT.

The V and J genes are TRBV4-2 and TRBJ2-5, with TRBD1 identical over 10 bases. Per the germline V gene, CDR1 is LGHNA and CDR2 is YNFKEQ. CDR3 size: 16 residues. Unmatched junction bases numbered 5, after V lost 1 base and J lost 3 bases. DNA of the CDR3: TGTGCCAGCAGCCAAGGCAGGACAGGGGGTGAAGAGACCCAGTACTTC. This gives the protein CASSQGRTGGEETQYF.

Written as DNA, the CDR3 is TGCGCCAGCAGCTTGACGAGTTACGAGCAGTACTTC. Its translation is CASSLTSYEQYF. The rearrangement uses TRBV5-1 and TRBJ2-7, with D hard to call. V gave up 1 base and J gave up 4 bases, with 6 bases separating them. The germline gives CDR1 SGHRS, CDR2 YFSETQ. The CDR3 sequence is 12 residues long.

The genes are TRBV6-2 or TRBV6-3 and TRBJ1-6; D not resolved. The length of the CDR3 is 14 residues. Between the trimmed V and J ends, which lost 6 bases and 0 bases, there was a span of 6 bases. The germline V gene encodes CDR1 MNHEY and CDR2 SVGEGT. The DNA of the CDR3 is TGTGCCAGCAGCCAGAGCTCCTATAATTCACCCCTCCACTTT. Translating it yields CASSQSSYNSPLHF.

The V call is TRBV5-1, the J call TRBJ1-5, with D uncertain. Germline CDR1 and CDR2: SGHRS and YFSETQ. V lost 4 bases, J lost 5 bases, and 13 bases lay in between. The CDR3 has 14 residues. This CDR3 is CASSPPFPDQPQHF. The CDR3 DNA reads TGCGCCAGCAGCCCTCCCTTCCCCGATCAGCCCCAGCATTTT.

This sequence joins TRBV6-6 and TRBJ2-7; tentative D call: TRBD1 (6 bases). CDR3 size: 15 residues. The germline V gene encodes CDR1 MNHNY and CDR2 SVGAGI (reference sequence). V lost 0 bases, J lost 2 bases, and 11 bases lay in between. This chain's CDR3 is CASSYSQGSAYEQYF. DNA for the CDR3: TGTGCCAGCAGTTACTCCCAGGGGTCCGCCTACGAGCAGTACTTC.

The J gene is TRBJ1-1, the V gene TRBV7-2, with unresolved D. In germline, CDR1 is SGHTA, CDR2 FQGNSA. The V gene lost 4 bases and the J gene lost 3 bases, with 9 bases spanning the gap. The CDR3 is 13 residues long. CDR3: CASSSGRDTEAFF. The CDR3 DNA follows: TGTGCCAGCAGCTCGGGTCGGGACACTGAAGCTTTCTTT.

This clone was recorded a few times. The chain uses TRBV5-4 and TRBJ1-6, with TRBD1 matching over 9 bases. The V gene's germline CDR1 is SGHNT and CDR2 YYREEE (reference sequence). The CDR3 covers 14 residues. With V trimmed by 3 bases and J by 8 bases, 3 bases remained unmatched. The CDR3 spells CASSSQGAYSPLHF. DNA of the CDR3: TGTGCCAGCAGCTCACAGGGGGCGTATTCACCCCTCCACTTT.

The genes are TRBV18 and TRBJ1-2, with a tentative D call TRBD1 (5 bases). Germline V gene lookup returns CDR1 KGHSH and CDR2 LQKENI. This CDR3 comprises 13 residues. Between the trimmed V and J ends, which lost 0 bases and 4 bases, there was a span of 6 bases. The CDR3 bases are TGTGCCAGCTCACCACCAGGGGTCTATGGCTACACCTTC. This gives the protein CASSPPGVYGYTF.

This rearrangement joins TRBV7-9 to TRBJ1-2; no definite D call. The CDR3 totals 13 residues. Germline values: CDR1 SEHNR, CDR2 FQNEAQ (reference sequence). V lost 4 bases to trimming and J lost 3 bases, with 9 bases between them. The CDR3: CASSSWGDYGYTF. The CDR3 nucleotides are TGTGCCAGCAGCTCATGGGGAGACTATGGCTACACCTTC.

This chain links TRBV18 with TRBJ1-1; possibly TRBD1 for D (5 bases). The length of the CDR3 is 15 residues. V was trimmed by 4 bases and J by 1 base, leaving 13 bases between them. Germline assignment: CDR1 KGHSH and CDR2 LQKENI. CDR3 coding DNA: TGTGCCAGCTCACTCGGAGGGGCCAGGAACACTGAAGCTTTCTTT. Its protein product is CASSLGGARNTEAFF.

This sequence joins TRBV7-3 and TRBJ2-3; 7 bases line up with TRBD2. V lost 1 base to trimming and J lost 8 bases; unmatched junction nucleotides: 15. The CDR3 contains 17 residues. From germline, CDR1 is SGHTA and CDR2 FQGTGA. CDR3 in amino acids: CASSLIGGREVRGTQYF. CDR3 in DNA: TGTGCCAGCAGCTTAATAGGTGGGAGGGAAGTTCGGGGTACGCAGTATTTT.

In this sample, this clone turned up once. The CDR3 protein is CASSPLSRASGLYNEQFF. The DNA for the CDR3 is TGTGCCAGTAGTCCCCTGTCTAGGGCTAGCGGGCTGTACAATGAGCAGTTCTTC. The V gene is TRBV19, the J gene TRBJ2-1; 8 bases align to TRBD2. Germline trimming cut 5 bases from V and 4 bases from J; bases unmatched to any gene: 16. CDR1 is LNHDA and CDR2 is SQIVND in the germline V gene (reference sequence). The CDR3 sequence is 18 residues long.

The J gene is TRBJ1-2, the V gene TRBV25-1; the D is unclear. V gave up 2 bases and J gave up 2 bases, with 9 bases separating them. Germline CDR1 MGHDK, CDR2 SYGVNS. There are 14 residues in the CDR3. The CDR3 region is CASSEEGVNYGYTF. Written as DNA, the CDR3 is TGTGCCAGCAGTGAAGAGGGAGTGAACTATGGCTACACCTTC.